The subject of this entry is one TCR beta chain. Antigen: not known. The entry originates in a study of T cell responses to AZD1222 COVID-19 vaccine. Trimming left V 0 bases short and J 3 bases short, with 13 bases between. Per the germline V gene, CDR1 is SGHRS and CDR2 is YFSETQ. The CDR3 length is 16 residues. Study-level findings and limits: There were vaccine-associated CD4 TCRs across spike, dominant at 160-218 and 743-854. Clonal diversity may have been underestimated in mostly white British donors. Sampling that yielded the repertoires occurred only after the peak T cell response.

Produced via immunoSEQ multiplex PCR; TCRdb's table is partial and in-frame only. The data contain about 110,000 clones, around 90% of them singletons. The clonotype was recovered from an adult in good health. Sequenced material: peripheral blood, taken on day 0 of AZD1222 vaccination. J is TRBJ1-3 and V is TRBV5-1; D remains ambiguous. The CDR3 spells CASSLAPTPLGNTIYF. CDR3 bases: TGCGCCAGCAGCTTGGCGCCGACCCCCCTTGGAAACACCATATATTTT.